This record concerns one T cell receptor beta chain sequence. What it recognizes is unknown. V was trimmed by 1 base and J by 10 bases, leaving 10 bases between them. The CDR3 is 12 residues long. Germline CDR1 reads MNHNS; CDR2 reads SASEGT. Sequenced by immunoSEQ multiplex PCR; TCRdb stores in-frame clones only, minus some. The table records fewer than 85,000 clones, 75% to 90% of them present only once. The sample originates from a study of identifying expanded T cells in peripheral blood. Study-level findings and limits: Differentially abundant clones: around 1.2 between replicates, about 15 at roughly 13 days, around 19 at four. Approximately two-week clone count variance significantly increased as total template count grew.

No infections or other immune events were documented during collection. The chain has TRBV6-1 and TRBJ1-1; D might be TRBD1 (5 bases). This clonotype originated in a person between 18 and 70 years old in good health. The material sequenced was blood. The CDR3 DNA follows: TGTGCCAGCAGTGAAGGCGCGAGGGGAGCTTTCTTT. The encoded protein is CASSEGARGAFF.